This is a list of T cell receptor beta chains from one sample in a study of blood T cell repertoires in COVID-19. The data were produced by immunoSEQ multiplex PCR, yet TCRdb's version contains in-frame clones alone and is incomplete. The sample consists of 150,000 to 160,000 clones, roughly 83% of them appearing once. Sequencing was carried out using peripheral blood. All receptors come from a woman aged 55-70 years with acute or convalescent COVID-19. Both conserved end residues are part of each CDR3. For some rows the clone size is stated as once, few or many, or as a class when expanded; others skip it.

clone size | V gene | CDR3 protein
once | TRBV5-6 | CASSLYGQGGNTEAFF
. | TRBV10-3 | CAISESLYGYTF
. | TRBV12-5 | CASGRDRGNRSPLHF
once | TRBV4-1 | CASSQPGRTNQPQHF
once | TRBV19 | CASSRLAGGPGELFF
. | TRBV7-9 | CASSSLGRSRGYTF
. | TRBV2 | CASSQGLAPDTQYF
. | TRBV5-1 | CASSRDAGLPSYEQYF
. | TRBV5-4 | CASSLDRFGEQYF
. | TRBV5-1 | CASSSGTYNNNEQFF
once | TRBV7-8 | CASRGGLAVYNEQFF
few | TRBV4-1 | CASSQQGTGSDEKLFF
once | TRBV3-1/TRBV3-2 | CASSQDGLAPGYTF
. | TRBV19 | CASSTRGDRGNQPQHF
. | TRBV11-1 | CASSSSGTSNTEAFF
. | TRBV9 | CASSVEPTGTEPYEQYF
. | TRBV6-4 | CASRPPQGYQPQHF
. | TRBV2 | CASGGRGQRGEQFF
. | TRBV3-1/TRBV3-2 | CASSQMGQGTIRGYTF
. | TRBV3-1/TRBV3-2 | CASSLNKGTGAPYGYTF
. | TRBV15 | CATSGGGAGFRNIQYF
once | TRBV2 | CACDRGATYEQYF
. | TRBV6-5 | CASSPQGVGETQYF
. | TRBV6-5 | CASREGGGYTF
. | TRBV7-9 | CASSSTGGNTEAFF
. | TRBV6-5 | CASSYSAGTGLYEQYF